This T cell receptor beta chain was captured by sequencing in a study of CD8+ T cells in alopecia areata (dated by TCRdb to 2017 to 2018). Background for the entire study: Treated patients were enrolled in an open-label pilot trial of oral tofacitinib, 5 to 10 mg twice daily, for moderate-to-severe alopecia areata. Tofacitinib was administered for 6 to 18 months, and 6 months of follow-up off drug were then conducted to assess delayed response and recurrence. The SALT score, which quantifies the percentage of affected scalp surface area, was used to measure disease severity in treated patients. In both human patients and the C3H/HeJ mouse model, the study applied high-throughput TCRbeta sequencing to look at T cell clonal expansion in alopecia areata. Scalp tissue and sorted CD4+ and CD8+ peripheral blood T cells from patchy and totalis/universalis alopecia areata patients and from healthy controls were covered by human TCRbeta sequencing. Patients on tofacitinib were biopsied at baseline and after 4 and 24 weeks of treatment, and several of the patients also had a later scalp biopsy. Scalp clonality was compared across normal scalp (n=4), patchy alopecia areata scalp (n=8), and alopecia totalis/universalis scalp (n=8). RNA came from the PAXgene miRNA kit for fixed scalp, the miRNeasy kit for PBMCs, and the RNeasy kit for mouse skin. TCRbeta CDR3 regions were amplified by immunoSEQ multiplex PCR with 35 Vbeta forward and 13 Jbeta reverse primers. The paper's findings and limits, for the study overall: During tofacitinib treatment, many expanded lesional clones stuck around in both scalp and blood, and this persistence may partly explain why relapse happens after treatment is stopped. Because the treated cohort was small and had only one nonresponder, larger studies are needed to examine links between baseline CD8+ expansion and response. Scalp TCR repertoire analysis is complicated because resident alphabeta T cells in normal human skin are also sequenced, whereas mouse skin is dominated by gammadelta T cells. Tofacitinib significantly decreased scalp clonality and the number of expanded CD8+ clones among the top 100 scalp clones. Compared with normal scalp, lesional scalp had higher clonality and more expanded CD8+ clones, particularly in alopecia totalis/universalis, a pattern that suggests antigenic drive. TCR sequences shared between patients were less clear than in mice, possibly partly because of HLA diversity in the patient population.

In regard to this clone: The antigen this receptor binds is unknown. No clone much larger than this one lies a single base away; base qualities are absent.

The label giving this sample's time point can be read as: less than five weeks on oral tofacitinib. Taken with the paper, the label for treatment or condition translates to: oral pan-JAK inhibitor, 5-10 mg twice daily. Lesional scalp punch biopsies and peripheral blood were collected from alopecia areata patients. After PBMCs were isolated by density centrifugation and stained for CD3, CD4 and CD8, a FACSAria was used to sort CD4+ and CD8+ T cells. CDR1 and CDR2, looked up from the germline V gene, are SGHDT and YYEEEE. Counted from cysteine to phenylalanine, this CDR3 has 14 amino acids. Only CDR3 DNA remains: 42 bases, in frame from the first base. At the junction V is shortened by 4 bases and J by 8 bases; bases outside the gene matches: 7. Library prep was done by the immunoSEQ multiplex PCR assay. To provide template for TCR sequencing, every sample had RNA extracted and reverse transcribed into cDNA. SuperScript III was used for first-strand cDNA synthesis, primed with a 2:1 mix of oligo-dT and random hexamers. A synthetic immune receptor repertoire was used to measure amplification bias, and any remaining bias was corrected computationally. The paper's processing steps were these. Raw reads were preprocessed for error removal, and CDR3 was defined according to IMGT conventions as running from the conserved cysteine to phenylalanine. To get clonality, Shannon entropy was normalized by log2 of the number of productive unique TCRs and the result was subtracted from 1. Scalp TCRbeta sequences were cross-referenced with sorted blood CD4 and CD8 repertoires so that the CD4 or CD8 identity of scalp clones could be inferred. Entries here come from immuneACCESS through TCRdb and include only in-frame sequences with V and J called. Some clones fail to appear in such tables; in the studies checked, an unresolved V gene covers under half of the shortfall, and the cause of the remainder is unknown. D and trimming come from the DNA, and the V and J calls and clone size come from that table. Counted in this sample were 110,000 or so clones; roughly 58% of them appeared once. Almost 30% of the sample comes from the top ten.

Recombination connected TRBV5-6 to TRBJ2-1; the central 9 bases match TRBD1. The sequenced sample was CD8+ T cells sorted from blood, obtained at week 4, from a patient treated with tofacitinib. The clonotype comes from a human donor with alopecia areata. The CDR3 is CASSHGTGFHEQFF. The nucleotides read TGTGCCAGCAGCCACGGGACAGGGTTCCATGAGCAGTTCTTC.